These 12 T cell receptor beta chains originate from one sample sequenced in a study of T cell responses to AZD1222 COVID-19 vaccine (dated by TCRdb to about 2021). This sample's time point label indicates: baseline before first vaccination. What the treatment or condition label conveys for this sample: meningococcal conjugate vaccine given as trial control. The method was the immunoSEQ multiplex PCR assay. Held by TCRdb, this immuneACCESS table contains in-frame sequences only and omits some clones. Under half of the omission traces to an unresolved V gene where checked; the cause of the rest is unknown. This sample has 100,000 to 150,000 clones in its table, and roughly 88% of those were observed once. The biggest ten clones account for over 15% of the sample. Here the sequenced sample was peripheral blood, taken on day 0 of MenACWY control vaccination. These receptors all come from an adult in good health.

V usage is TRBV19 and J usage is TRBJ2-7; weak D call: TRBD1 (6 bases). Looked up from germline, CDR1 is LNHDA and CDR2 is SQIVND (reference sequence). CDR3 length equals 14 residues. Trimming took 8 bases from V and 8 from J, leaving 22 bases between them. The chain's CDR3 is CASSPGHRQVKQYF. The CDR3 coding sequence is TGTGCCAGTTCCCCGGGACACAGACAAGTCAAGCAGTACTTC.

The chain combines TRBV15 with TRBJ1-3; a possible D gene is TRBD1 (5 bases). This CDR3 spans 16 amino acids. The V and J ends lost 0 bases and 5 bases respectively, with 14 bases between them. Germline CDR1 and CDR2: LNHNV and YYDKDF (reference sequence). CDR3 region: CATSRDSGRTRNTIYF. CDR3 in DNA: TGTGCCACCAGCAGAGACTCGGGACGGACGAGAAACACCATATATTTT.

A few counts support this clone. The V gene is TRBV2, the J gene TRBJ1-2; tentatively, D is TRBD1 (6 bases). Trimming pared 7 bases from V and 2 bases from J, leaving 14 bases between. Germline V gene sequence: CDR1 SNHLY, CDR2 FYNNEI. CDR3 length equals 14 residues. The CDR3 coding sequence is TGTGCCAGCAAGGGGGGGTTGGCAAACTATGGCTACACCTTC. Its protein product is CASKGGLANYGYTF.

The chain links TRBV29-1 to TRBJ2-3; D not resolved. The CDR3 consists of 10 residues. Germline-derived CDR1 and CDR2 are SQVTM and ANQGSEA. V was cut by 8 bases and J by 6 bases, with 9 bases left in between. CDR3 sequence: CSLQVDTQYF. The CDR3, as DNA: TGCAGCCTTCAGGTGGATACGCAGTATTTT.

The J gene is TRBJ1-5, the V gene TRBV19; 8 bases align to TRBD1. V was pared by 6 bases and J by 3 bases, with 4 bases of the junction left unmatched. CDR1 and CDR2 (germline): LNHDA, SQIVND (reference sequence). This CDR3 is 14 amino acids long. The chain's CDR3 is CASRTTGANQPQHF. The CDR3 DNA is TGTGCCAGTAGGACGACAGGGGCCAATCAGCCCCAGCATTTT.

The chain couples TRBV7-2 to TRBJ2-1; unclear D gene. The germline gives CDR1 SGHTA, CDR2 FQGNSA. This CDR3 is built from 12 residues. The ends were cut back, 3 bases at V and 10 bases at J, with 10 bases in the middle. The chain's CDR3 is CASSFSFREQFF. The DNA for the CDR3 is TGTGCCAGCAGCTTTTCTTTCCGCGAGCAGTTCTTC.

The chain couples TRBV2 to TRBJ2-2, with D possibly matching TRBD1 (5 bases). Germline CDR1 is SNHLY and CDR2 is FYNNEI. The V and J ends lost 9 bases and 0 bases respectively, with 11 bases between them. The CDR3 is 14 residues long. The CDR3 is CARTQGSNTGELFF. The CDR3 coding sequence is TGTGCCAGGACTCAGGGATCGAACACCGGGGAGCTGTTTTTT.

In DNA, the CDR3 is TGTGCCAGCAGCCCCCTGGGCAACTATGGCTACACCTTC. It specifies CASSPLGNYGYTF. This chain joins TRBV11-1 and TRBJ1-2; D not certain. V shed 5 bases and J shed 2 bases, with 9 bases lying between them. The CDR3 runs 13 residues. From germline, CDR1 is SGHAT and CDR2 FQDESV (reference sequence).

The rearrangement links TRBV7-8 to TRBJ1-1; tentative D call: TRBD1 (6 bases). CDR3 length equals 16 residues. CDR1 and CDR2 (germline): SGHVS, FQNEAQ. The V and J ends lost 3 bases and 3 bases respectively, with 17 bases between them. CDR3 protein: CASSFRGGSLDTEAFF. The CDR3, as DNA: TGTGCCAGCAGCTTTCGAGGGGGTAGTTTGGACACTGAAGCTTTCTTT.

The genes are TRBV5-5 and TRBJ2-7; D is possibly TRBD2 (6 bases). Germline V lookup: CDR1 SGHKS, CDR2 YYEKEE (reference sequence). V lost 4 bases and J lost 0, with 14 bases in between. This CDR3 contains 15 residues. In DNA form, the CDR3 reads TGTGCCAGCAGCCAGATAGCGGCAAGCTCCTACGAGCAGTACTTC. This encodes CASSQIAASSYEQYF.

The chain is built from TRBV19 and TRBJ1-5, with D uncertain. The CDR3 totals 16 residues. V gave up 2 bases and J gave up 3 bases, with 14 bases separating them. Germline V gene sequence: CDR1 LNHDA, CDR2 SQIVND (reference sequence). This CDR3 is CASSIFHSRNNQPQHF. In DNA form, the CDR3 reads TGTGCCAGTAGTATATTCCACAGCCGTAACAATCAGCCCCAGCATTTT.

Here the CDR3 DNA reads TGTGCCAGCAGCCAGAGACAGGGCAATAATTCACCCCTCCACTTT. Encoded protein: CASSQRQGNNSPLHF. The chain recombines TRBV14 with TRBJ1-6, with 7 nucleotides matching TRBD1. The junction had 4 bases not matched to a gene; V was cut back by 3 bases and J by 5 bases. Germline V gene lookup returns CDR1 SGHDN and CDR2 FVKESK. This CDR3 is 15 amino acids long. Together with reference TRBV14 and TRBJ1-6, the CDR3 gives the full variable domain: EAGVTQFPSHSVIEKGQTVTLRCDPISGHDNLYWYRRVMGKEIKFLLHFVKESKQDESGMPNNRFLAERTGGTYSTLKVQPAELEDSGVYFCASSQRQGNNSPLHFGNGTRLTVT.